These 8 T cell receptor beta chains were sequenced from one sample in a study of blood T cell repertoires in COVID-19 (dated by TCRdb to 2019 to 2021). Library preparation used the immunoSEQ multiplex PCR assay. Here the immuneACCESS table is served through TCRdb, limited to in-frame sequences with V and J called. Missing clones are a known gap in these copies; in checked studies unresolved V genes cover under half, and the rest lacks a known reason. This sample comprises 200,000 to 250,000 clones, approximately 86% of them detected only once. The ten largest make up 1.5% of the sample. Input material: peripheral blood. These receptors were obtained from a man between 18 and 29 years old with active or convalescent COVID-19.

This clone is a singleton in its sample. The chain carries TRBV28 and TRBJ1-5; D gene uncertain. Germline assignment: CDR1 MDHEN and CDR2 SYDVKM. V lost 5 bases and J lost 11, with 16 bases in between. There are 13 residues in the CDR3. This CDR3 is CASSTPFLGAQHF. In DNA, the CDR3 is TGTGCCAGCAGTACTCCCTTCTTGGGAGCCCAGCATTTT.

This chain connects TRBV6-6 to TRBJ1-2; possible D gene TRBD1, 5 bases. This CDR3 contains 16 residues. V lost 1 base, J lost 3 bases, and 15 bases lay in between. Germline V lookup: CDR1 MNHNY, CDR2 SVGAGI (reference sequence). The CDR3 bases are TGTGCCAGCAGTTACTTGTCAGGGCGATTTGACTATGGCTACACCTTC. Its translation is CASSYLSGRFDYGYTF.

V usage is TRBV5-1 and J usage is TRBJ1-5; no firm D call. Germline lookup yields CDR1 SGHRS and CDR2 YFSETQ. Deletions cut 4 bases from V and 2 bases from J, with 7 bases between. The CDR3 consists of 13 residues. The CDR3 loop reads CASSPEGNQPQHF. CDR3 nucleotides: TGCGCCAGCAGCCCCGAGGGCAATCAGCCCCAGCATTTT.

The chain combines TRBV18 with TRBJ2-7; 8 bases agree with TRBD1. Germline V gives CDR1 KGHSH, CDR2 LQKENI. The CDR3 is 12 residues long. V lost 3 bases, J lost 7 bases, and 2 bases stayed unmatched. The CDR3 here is CASSPTGDEQYF. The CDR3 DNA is TGTGCCAGCTCACCGACAGGGGATGAGCAGTACTTC.

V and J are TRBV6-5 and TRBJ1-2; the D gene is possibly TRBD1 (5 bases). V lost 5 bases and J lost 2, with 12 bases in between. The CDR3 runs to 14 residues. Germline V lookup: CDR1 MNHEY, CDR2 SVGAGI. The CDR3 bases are TGTGCCAGCAGTACCCTGGAGGGGAACTATGGCTACACCTTC. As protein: CASSTLEGNYGYTF.

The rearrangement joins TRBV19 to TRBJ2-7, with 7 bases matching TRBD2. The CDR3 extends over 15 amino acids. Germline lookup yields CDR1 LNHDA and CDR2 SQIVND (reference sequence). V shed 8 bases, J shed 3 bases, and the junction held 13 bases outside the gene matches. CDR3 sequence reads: CASRLTGGSHYEQYF. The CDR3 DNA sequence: TGTGCCAGTCGCCTGACGGGCGGGAGTCACTACGAGCAGTACTTC.

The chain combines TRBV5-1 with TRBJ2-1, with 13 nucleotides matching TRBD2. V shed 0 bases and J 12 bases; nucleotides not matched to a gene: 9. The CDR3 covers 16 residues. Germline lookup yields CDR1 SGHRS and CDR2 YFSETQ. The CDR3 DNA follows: TGCGCCAGCAGCTTGGACCCCGGACTAGCGGGAGCGGGGCAGTTCTTC. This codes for CASSLDPGLAGAGQFF.

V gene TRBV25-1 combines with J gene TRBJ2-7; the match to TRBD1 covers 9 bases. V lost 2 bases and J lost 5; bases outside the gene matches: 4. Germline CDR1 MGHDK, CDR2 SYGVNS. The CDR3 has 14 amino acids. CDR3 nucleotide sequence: TGTGCCAGCAGTGAACCCGGGACAGGGAACGAGCAGTACTTC. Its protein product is CASSEPGTGNEQYF.